These 22 T cell receptor beta chains came from one sample sequenced in a study of blood T cell repertoires in COVID-19. The data were produced by immunoSEQ multiplex PCR, yet TCRdb's version contains in-frame clones alone and is incomplete. This table has roughly 250,000 clones, around 90% appearing once. Sequenced sample: PBMCs or T cells enriched from blood (not recorded which). The receptors derive from a woman between 50 and 59 years old who had recovered from COVID-19.

The chain employs TRBV28 and TRBJ1-4; no definite D call. Germline-derived CDR1 and CDR2 are MDHEN and SYDVKM. The V gene lost 1 base and the J gene lost 4 bases, with 7 bases spanning the gap. CDR3 size: 14 residues. For the CDR3, the DNA is TGTGCCAGCAGTTTATCTAGAGATAATGAAAAACTGTTTTTT. Its protein is CASSLSRDNEKLFF.

The CDR3 coding sequence is TGTGCCAGCATTGAGGGATCGGCCTACGAGCAGTACTTC. It is translated as CASIEGSAYEQYF. The chain is built from TRBV28 and TRBJ2-7, with a weak D call TRBD2 (5 bases). This CDR3 is built from 13 residues. Germline-derived CDR1 and CDR2 are MDHEN and SYDVKM. V gave up 7 bases and J gave up 2 bases, with 12 bases separating them.

The CDR3 reads CASSLASGDTGELFF. In nucleotides, the CDR3 is TGTGCCAGCAGCTTAGCTAGCGGGGACACCGGGGAGCTGTTTTTT. The chain uses TRBV7-9 and TRBJ2-2; 8 bases map to TRBD2. Germline values: CDR1 SEHNR, CDR2 FQNEAQ (reference sequence). CDR3 length: 15 amino acids. The ends lost 0 bases at V and 3 bases at J; junction bases unmatched: 0.

The genes are TRBV10-3 and TRBJ1-5; 10 nucleotides line up with TRBD1. The V gene end was trimmed by 3 bases and the J gene end by 2 bases; junction bases not matched to a gene: 4. The CDR3 contains 16 residues. Germline V gives CDR1 ENHRY, CDR2 SYGVKD. CDR3 protein: CAISEWDRGGNQPQHF. In DNA form, the CDR3 reads TGTGCCATCAGTGAATGGGACAGGGGCGGCAATCAGCCCCAGCATTTT.

V gene TRBV7-8 combines with J gene TRBJ1-6; the match to TRBD1 covers 7 bases. Germline V gives CDR1 SGHVS, CDR2 FQNEAQ. The CDR3 totals 16 residues. Germline trimming cut 4 bases from V and 7 bases from J; bases unmatched to any gene: 10. CDR3: CASSSTGTFKNSPLHF. Written as DNA, the CDR3 is TGTGCCAGCAGCTCGACAGGGACTTTTAAGAATTCACCCCTCCACTTT.

The gene calls are TRBV24-1 and TRBJ2-1, with D perhaps matching TRBD2 (6 bases). V lost 6 bases and J lost 2, with 13 bases in between. CDR1 is KGHDR, CDR2 SFDVKD, per germline. The CDR3 consists of 15 residues. This CDR3 is CATSYSGGTYNEQFF. DNA for the CDR3: TGTGCCACCAGTTATAGCGGAGGGACCTACAATGAGCAGTTCTTC.

V and J are TRBV29-1 and TRBJ2-7, with 8 bases matching TRBD2. The germline V gene encodes CDR1 SQVTM and CDR2 ANQGSEA. Germline trimming cut 2 bases from V and 2 bases from J; bases unmatched to any gene: 5. CDR3 size: 14 residues. CDR3 sequence: CSVEIGGEAYEQYF. In DNA, the CDR3 is TGCAGCGTTGAAATCGGGGGGGAAGCCTACGAGCAGTACTTC.

This clone was seen once. The chain combines TRBV11-3 with TRBJ2-5, with TRBD1 as a possible D gene (7 bases). The CDR3 contains 15 residues. Germline CDR1 and CDR2: SGHNT and YENEEA. Trimming removed 5 bases from V and 1 base from J, with 14 bases in between. Here the CDR3 reads CASSEGGTVQETQYF. Written as DNA, the CDR3 is TGTGCCAGCAGCGAAGGAGGGACAGTCCAAGAGACCCAGTACTTC.

The chain is built from TRBV19 and TRBJ1-5; 10 positions match TRBD1. This CDR3 has 15 amino acids. With 5 bases clipped from V and 4 bases from J, the junction kept 5 bases outside the gene matches. Germline-derived CDR1 and CDR2 are LNHDA and SQIVND (reference sequence). The CDR3 loop is CASSPGQGKNQPQHF. CDR3 DNA sequence: TGTGCCAGTAGTCCGGGACAGGGGAAGAATCAGCCCCAGCATTTT.

The chain recombines TRBV19 with TRBJ1-1, with D uncertain. Germline V gene data show CDR1 as LNHDA and CDR2 as SQIVND (reference sequence). CDR3 length: 17 residues. V gave up 3 bases and J gave up 0 bases, with 17 bases separating them. The CDR3 DNA is TGTGCCAGTAGTATTATTACAGCCTGGAGGATGAACACTGAAGCTTTCTTT. Amino acid sequence: CASSIITAWRMNTEAFF.

This clone was found once. The chain uses TRBV4-1 and TRBJ1-1, with 9 nucleotides matching TRBD1. CDR1 and CDR2 (germline): MGHRA, YSYEKL. The CDR3 length is 18 residues. The ends lost 1 base at V and 0 bases at J; junction bases unmatched: 9. DNA of the CDR3: TGCGCCAGCAGCCAAGGGGACAGGGCAAAAGGGATGAACACTGAAGCTTTCTTT. Translation gives CASSQGDRAKGMNTEAFF.

V and J are TRBV11-2 and TRBJ1-1, with D hard to call. CDR3 size: 13 residues. CDR1 is SGHAT and CDR2 is FQNNGV in the germline V gene. V dropped 4 bases and J dropped 3 bases, with 9 bases sitting between them. CDR3 in amino acids: CASSWKGDTEAFF. CDR3 nucleotides: TGTGCCAGCAGCTGGAAGGGAGACACTGAAGCTTTCTTT.

V and J are TRBV5-1 and TRBJ1-2; the D gene is possibly TRBD1 (6 bases). This CDR3 comprises 13 residues. V dropped 3 bases and J dropped 5 bases, with 11 bases sitting between them. Germline V lookup: CDR1 SGHRS, CDR2 YFSETQ. CDR3 loop: CASSSDQGYGYTF. The CDR3 DNA sequence: TGCGCCAGCAGCTCAGATCAGGGGTATGGCTACACCTTC.

The chain carries TRBV2 and TRBJ2-6; 11 nucleotides agree with TRBD1. Per germline, CDR1 SNHLY and CDR2 FYNNEI. This CDR3 has 21 residues. V gave up 6 bases and J gave up 1 base; unmatched junction bases: 17. The CDR3 DNA is TGTGCCAGCAGGCCGGGACAGGGGGTAGTTATTGTGGGGTCTGGGGCCAACGTCCTGACTTTC. It yields the protein CASRPGQGVVIVGSGANVLTF.

Only one count was recorded for this clone. The gene calls are TRBV5-5 and TRBJ1-3; D remains unclear. V was pared by 1 base and J by 2 bases, with 4 bases between. The germline V gene has CDR1 SGHKS and CDR2 YYEKEE (reference sequence). The CDR3 has 13 residues. The CDR3 region is CASSLTAGNTIYF. For the CDR3, the DNA is TGTGCCAGCAGCTTGACTGCTGGAAACACCATATATTTT.

This clone has just one count. The rearrangement links TRBV7-3 to TRBJ2-1, with a possible D match to TRBD2 (6 bases). Deletions cut 5 bases from V and 10 bases from J, with 15 bases between. Germline V gene sequence: CDR1 SGHTA, CDR2 FQGTGA. The CDR3 is 13 residues long. DNA of the CDR3: TGTGCCAGCAGCCTGTCGGGAGTAAAGGAGCAGTTCTTC. This sequence encodes CASSLSGVKEQFF.

The chain recombines TRBV27 with TRBJ1-5, with D tentatively TRBD1 (6 bases). The V end lost 6 bases, the J end lost 2 bases, and 14 bases lay between the germline ends. The CDR3 is made up of 15 amino acids. Germline V lookup: CDR1 MNHEY, CDR2 SMNVEV (reference sequence). Here the CDR3 reads CASRRTGQGNQPQHF. In nucleotides, the CDR3 is TGTGCCAGCAGGAGAACAGGGCAGGGCAATCAGCCCCAGCATTTT.

The rearrangement links TRBV21-1 to TRBJ2-2; TRBD2 was called by the table and not checked on the DNA. TRBV21-1 is listed as a pseudogene. This CDR3 is built from 19 residues. The CDR3 loop reads CASSKSSRGGPGGTGELFF. CDR3 in DNA: TGTGCCAGCAGCAAATCGTCTCGGGGCGGACCCGGGGGGACCGGGGAGCTGTTTTTT.

Here the CDR3 DNA reads TGTGCCAGCAGCCACGTAAATGAGCAGTTCTTC. It is translated as CASSHVNEQFF. The V call is TRBV3-1 (or the pseudogene TRBV3-2), the J call TRBJ2-1; D not certain. Germline V gives CDR1 LGHDT, CDR2 YNNKEL (reference sequence). V was pared by 3 bases and J by 7 bases, with 4 bases between. The CDR3 loop spans 11 amino acids.

The chain couples TRBV5-6 to TRBJ2-3; 14 bases are shared with TRBD2. Germline CDR1 reads SGHDT; CDR2 reads YYEEEE. This CDR3 is built from 17 residues. Losses at the gene ends were 3 bases for V and 6 bases for J; bases not matched to a gene: 9. The CDR3 nucleotides read TGTGCCAGCAGCTGGCGGACTAGCGGGAGGAAATCGGATACGCAGTATTTT. Its translation is CASSWRTSGRKSDTQYF.

The chain recombines TRBV30 with TRBJ1-6; unclear D gene. Per the germline V gene, CDR1 is GTSNPN and CDR2 is SVGIG (reference sequence). V lost 2 bases to trimming and J lost 9 bases, with 8 bases between them. This CDR3 is 12 amino acids long. As DNA, the CDR3 is TGTGCCTGGAGTCGGGTGGGTTCACCCCTCCACTTT. Translation: CAWSRVGSPLHF.

The chain is built from TRBV18 and TRBJ1-6; D gene uncertain. Germline V CDR1 and CDR2: KGHSH, LQKENI. The CDR3 extends over 15 amino acids. The V gene lost 4 bases and the J gene lost 5 bases, with 12 bases spanning the gap. The CDR3 DNA follows: TGTGCCAGCTCACTCAACACCGGGGATAATTCACCCCTCCACTTT. Amino acids: CASSLNTGDNSPLHF.